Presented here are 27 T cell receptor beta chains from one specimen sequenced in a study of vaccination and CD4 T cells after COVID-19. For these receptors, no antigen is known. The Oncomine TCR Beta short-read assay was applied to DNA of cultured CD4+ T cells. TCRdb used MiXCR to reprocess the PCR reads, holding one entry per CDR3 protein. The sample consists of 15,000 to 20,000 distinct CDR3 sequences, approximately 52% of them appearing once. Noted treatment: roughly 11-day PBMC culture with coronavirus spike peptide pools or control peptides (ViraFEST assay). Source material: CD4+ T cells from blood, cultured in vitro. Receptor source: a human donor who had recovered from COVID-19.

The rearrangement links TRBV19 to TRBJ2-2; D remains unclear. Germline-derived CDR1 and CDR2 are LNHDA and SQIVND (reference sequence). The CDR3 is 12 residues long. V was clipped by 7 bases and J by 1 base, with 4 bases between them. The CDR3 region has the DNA TGTGCCAGTACGAAGAACACCGGGGAGCTGTTTTTT. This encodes CASTKNTGELFF.

CDR3 region: CASSPGASNYGYTF. The CDR3 bases are TGTGCCAGCAGCCCGGGGGCATCTAACTATGGCTACACCTTC. The V call is TRBV11-2, the J call TRBJ1-2, with D possibly TRBD1 on 6 matching bases. Trimming removed 5 bases at V and 0 bases at J, with 10 bases between. Germline CDR1 and CDR2: SGHAT and FQNNGV. The CDR3 has 14 amino acids.

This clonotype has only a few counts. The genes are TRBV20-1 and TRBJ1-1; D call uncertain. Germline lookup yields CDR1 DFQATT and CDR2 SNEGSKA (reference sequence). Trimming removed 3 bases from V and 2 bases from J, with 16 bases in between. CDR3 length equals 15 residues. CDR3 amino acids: CSARRADRFNTEAFF. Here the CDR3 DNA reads TGCAGTGCTAGGAGGGCGGACCGCTTCAACACTGAAGCTTTCTTT.

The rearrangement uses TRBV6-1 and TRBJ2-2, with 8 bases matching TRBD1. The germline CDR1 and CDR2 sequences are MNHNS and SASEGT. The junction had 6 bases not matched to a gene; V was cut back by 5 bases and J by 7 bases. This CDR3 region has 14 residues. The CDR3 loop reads CASSQGARVGELFF. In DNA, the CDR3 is TGTGCCAGCAGTCAGGGGGCCCGGGTCGGGGAGCTGTTTTTT.

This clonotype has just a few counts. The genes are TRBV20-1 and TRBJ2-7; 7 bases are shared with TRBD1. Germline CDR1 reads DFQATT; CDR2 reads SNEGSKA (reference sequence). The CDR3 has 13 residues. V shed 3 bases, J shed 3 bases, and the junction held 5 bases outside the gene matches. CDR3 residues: CSARPGQFYEQYF. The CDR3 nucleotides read TGCAGTGCTAGGCCGGGACAGTTCTACGAGCAGTACTTC.

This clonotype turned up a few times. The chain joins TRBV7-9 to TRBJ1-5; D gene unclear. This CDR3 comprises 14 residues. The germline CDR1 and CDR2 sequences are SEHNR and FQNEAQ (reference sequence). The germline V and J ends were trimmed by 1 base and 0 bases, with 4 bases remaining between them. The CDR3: CASSLGNSNQPQHF. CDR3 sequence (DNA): TGTGCCAGCAGCTTAGGGAATAGCAATCAGCCCCAGCATTTT.

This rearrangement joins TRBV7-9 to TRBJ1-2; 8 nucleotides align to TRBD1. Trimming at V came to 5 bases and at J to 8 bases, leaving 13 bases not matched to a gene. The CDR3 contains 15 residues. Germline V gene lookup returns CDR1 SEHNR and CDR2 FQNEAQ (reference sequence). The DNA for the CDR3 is TGTGCCAGCAGCGGCGAGTCCGGGACAGGCGGAGGCTACACCTTC. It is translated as CASSGESGTGGGYTF.

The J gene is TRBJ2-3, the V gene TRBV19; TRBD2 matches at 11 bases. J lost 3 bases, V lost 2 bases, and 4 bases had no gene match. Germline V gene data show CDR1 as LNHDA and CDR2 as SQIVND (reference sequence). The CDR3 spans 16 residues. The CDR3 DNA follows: TGTGCCAGTAGTATATTAGCTAGCGGGGGGACAGATACGCAGTATTTT. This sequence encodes CASSILASGGTDTQYF.

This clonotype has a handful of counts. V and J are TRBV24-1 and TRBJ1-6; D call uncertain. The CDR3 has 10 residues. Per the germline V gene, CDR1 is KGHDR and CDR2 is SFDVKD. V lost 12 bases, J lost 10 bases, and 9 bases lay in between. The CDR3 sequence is CARRSSPLHF. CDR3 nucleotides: TGTGCCCGGCGTTCCTCACCCCTCCACTTT.

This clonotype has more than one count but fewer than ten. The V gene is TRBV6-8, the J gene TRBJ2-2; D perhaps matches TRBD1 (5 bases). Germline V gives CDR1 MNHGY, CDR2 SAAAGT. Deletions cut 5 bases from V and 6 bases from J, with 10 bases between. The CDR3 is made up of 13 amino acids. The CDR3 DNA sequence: TGTGCCAGCAGTCCCACCAGGGCCGGGGAGCTGTTTTTT. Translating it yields CASSPTRAGELFF.

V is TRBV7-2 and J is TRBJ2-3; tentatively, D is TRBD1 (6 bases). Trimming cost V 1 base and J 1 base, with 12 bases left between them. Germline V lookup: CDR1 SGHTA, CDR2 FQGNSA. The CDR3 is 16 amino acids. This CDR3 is CASSLGAGARTDTQYF. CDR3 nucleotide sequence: TGTGCCAGCAGCTTAGGGGCAGGGGCCCGCACAGATACGCAGTATTTT. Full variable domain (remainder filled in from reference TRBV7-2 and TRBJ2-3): GAGVSQSPSNKVTEKGKDVELRCDPISGHTALYWYRQSLGQGLEFLIYFQGNSAPDKSGLPSDRFSAERTGGSVSTLTIQRTQQEDSAVYLCASSLGAGARTDTQYFGPGTRLTVL.

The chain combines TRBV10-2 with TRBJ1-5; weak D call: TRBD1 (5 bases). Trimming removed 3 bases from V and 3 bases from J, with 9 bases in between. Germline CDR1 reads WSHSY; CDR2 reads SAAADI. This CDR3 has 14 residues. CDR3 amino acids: CASSDGGLNQPQHF. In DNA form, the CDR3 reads TGCGCCAGCAGTGACGGGGGTCTCAATCAGCCCCAGCATTTT.

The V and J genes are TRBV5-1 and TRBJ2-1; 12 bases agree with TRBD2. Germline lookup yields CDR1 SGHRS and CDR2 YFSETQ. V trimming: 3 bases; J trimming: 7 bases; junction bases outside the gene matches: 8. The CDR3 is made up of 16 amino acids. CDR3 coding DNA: TGCGCCAGCAGCTACGGACTAGCGGGAAGGGGAAATGAGCAGTTCTTC. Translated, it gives CASSYGLAGRGNEQFF.

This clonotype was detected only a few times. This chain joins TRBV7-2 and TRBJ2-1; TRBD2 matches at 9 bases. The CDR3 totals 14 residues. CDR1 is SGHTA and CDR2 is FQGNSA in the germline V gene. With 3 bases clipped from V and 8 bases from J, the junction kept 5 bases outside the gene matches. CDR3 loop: CASSLAGGPYEQFF. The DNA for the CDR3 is TGTGCCAGCAGCTTGGCGGGGGGGCCCTATGAGCAGTTCTTC.

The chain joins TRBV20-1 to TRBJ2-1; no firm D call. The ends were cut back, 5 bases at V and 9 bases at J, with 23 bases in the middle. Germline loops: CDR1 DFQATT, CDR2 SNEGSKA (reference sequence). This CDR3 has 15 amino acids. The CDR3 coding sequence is TGCAGTGCTGGCCCCGCGTTAGGGCAGTTTGGTGAGCAGTTCTTC. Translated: CSAGPALGQFGEQFF.

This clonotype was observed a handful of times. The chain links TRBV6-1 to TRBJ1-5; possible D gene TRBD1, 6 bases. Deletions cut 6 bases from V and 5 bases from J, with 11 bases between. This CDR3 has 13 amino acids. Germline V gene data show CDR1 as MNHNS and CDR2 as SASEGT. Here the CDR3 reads CASRDRRYQPQHF. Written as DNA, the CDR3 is TGTGCCAGCAGAGACAGGCGATATCAGCCCCAGCATTTT.

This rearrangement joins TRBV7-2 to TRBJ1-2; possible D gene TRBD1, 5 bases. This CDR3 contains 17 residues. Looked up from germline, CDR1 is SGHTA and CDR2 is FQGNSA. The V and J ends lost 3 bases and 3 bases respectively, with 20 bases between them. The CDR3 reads CASSLGLSSSNYYGYTF. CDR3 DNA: TGTGCCAGCAGCTTGGGGCTCTCTAGTTCTAATTACTATGGCTACACCTTC. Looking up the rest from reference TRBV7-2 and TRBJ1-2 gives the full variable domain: GAGVSQSPSNKVTEKGKDVELRCDPISGHTALYWYRQSLGQGLEFLIYFQGNSAPDKSGLPSDRFSAERTGGSVSTLTIQRTQQEDSAVYLCASSLGLSSSNYYGYTFGSGTRLTVV.

The CDR3 loop is CASSYGLAGDQTQYF. In DNA, the CDR3 is TGTGCCAGCAGTTACGGACTAGCGGGAGATCAGACCCAGTACTTC. The J gene is TRBJ2-5, the V gene TRBV6-2 or TRBV6-3, with 13 positions matching TRBD2. CDR1 is MNHEY, CDR2 SVGEGT, per germline. V shed 2 bases and J 6 bases; nucleotides not matched to a gene: 3. CDR3 length: 15 amino acids.

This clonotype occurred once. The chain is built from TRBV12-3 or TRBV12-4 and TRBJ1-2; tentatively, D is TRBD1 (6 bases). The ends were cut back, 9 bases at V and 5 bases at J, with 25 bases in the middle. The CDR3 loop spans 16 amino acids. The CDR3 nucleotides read TGTGCCAGAGGAGGTGATGGGGGCGGGATAAGGTATGGCTACACCTTC. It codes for CARGGDGGGIRYGYTF.

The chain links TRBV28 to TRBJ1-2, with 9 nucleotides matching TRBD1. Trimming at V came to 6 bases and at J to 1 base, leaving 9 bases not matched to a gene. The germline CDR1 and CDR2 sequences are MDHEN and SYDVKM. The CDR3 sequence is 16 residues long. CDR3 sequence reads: CASRLEPGQGNYGYTF. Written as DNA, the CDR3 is TGTGCCAGCAGACTCGAACCGGGACAGGGTAACTATGGCTACACCTTC.

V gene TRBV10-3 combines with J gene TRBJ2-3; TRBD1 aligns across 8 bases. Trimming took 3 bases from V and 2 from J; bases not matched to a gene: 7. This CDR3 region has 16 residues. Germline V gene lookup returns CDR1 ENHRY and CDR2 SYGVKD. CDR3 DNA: TGTGCCATCAGTGACAAGGACAGGGACGACACAGATACGCAGTATTTT. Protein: CAISDKDRDDTDTQYF.

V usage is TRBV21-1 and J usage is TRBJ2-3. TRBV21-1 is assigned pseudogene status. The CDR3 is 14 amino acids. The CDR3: CASSQTESTDTQYF. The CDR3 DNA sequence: TGTGCCAGCAGCCAGACCGAGAGCACAGATACGCAGTATTTT.

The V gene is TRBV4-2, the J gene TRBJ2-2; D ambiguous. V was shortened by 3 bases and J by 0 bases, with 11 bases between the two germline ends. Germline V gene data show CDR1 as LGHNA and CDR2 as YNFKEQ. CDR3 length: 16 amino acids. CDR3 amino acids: CASSHLLAPNTGELFF. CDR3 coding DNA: TGTGCCAGCAGCCACCTCTTGGCCCCGAACACCGGGGAGCTGTTTTTT.

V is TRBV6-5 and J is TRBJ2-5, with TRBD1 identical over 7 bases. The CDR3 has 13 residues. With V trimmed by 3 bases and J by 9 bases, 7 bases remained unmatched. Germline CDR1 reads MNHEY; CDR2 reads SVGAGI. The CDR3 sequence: CASSYGTAAAQYF. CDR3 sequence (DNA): TGTGCCAGCAGTTATGGGACAGCGGCGGCCCAGTACTTC.

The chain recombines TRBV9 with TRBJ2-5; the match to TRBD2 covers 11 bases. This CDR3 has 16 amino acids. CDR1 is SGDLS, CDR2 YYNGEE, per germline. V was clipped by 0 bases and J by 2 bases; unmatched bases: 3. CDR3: CASSVVASGGQETQYF. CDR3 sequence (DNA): TGTGCCAGCAGCGTAGTGGCTAGCGGGGGGCAAGAGACCCAGTACTTC.

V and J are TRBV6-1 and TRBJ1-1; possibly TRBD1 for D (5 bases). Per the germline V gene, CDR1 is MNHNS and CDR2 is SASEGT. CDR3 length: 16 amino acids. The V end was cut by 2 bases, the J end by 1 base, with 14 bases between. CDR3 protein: CASSENLRGGNTEAFF. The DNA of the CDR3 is TGTGCCAGCAGTGAAAACCTGAGGGGCGGGAACACTGAAGCTTTCTTT.

The CDR3 sequence: CASSAYERGAGETQYF. DNA of the CDR3: TGTGCCAGCAGCGCCTATGAGCGGGGGGCCGGAGAGACCCAGTACTTC. This chain connects TRBV11-3 to TRBJ2-5, with TRBD2 matching over 9 bases. The CDR3 length is 16 residues. The ends lost 5 bases at V and 4 bases at J; junction bases unmatched: 11. The V gene's germline CDR1 is SGHNT and CDR2 YENEEA.